The clone carrying this T cell receptor (beta chain) was recorded a few times. Each CDR3 protein is one row after TCRdb ran MiXCR on the 5' RACE reads. Of 40,000 to 60,000 distinct CDR3 sequences listed, 9.5% to 15% were seen once; the top ten hold around 25%. The record originates from a study of T-cell memory formation after mild COVID-19. In the study overall: Clusters were largely donor specific.

This CDR3 is 17 amino acids long. CDR1 and CDR2 from the germline V gene are KGHDR and SFDVKD. Trimming took off 5 bases at V and 4 bases at J, with 19 bases between the two ends. The TCR comes from a man between 18 and 29 years old who had mild COVID-19 (a few samples of this study predate the infection). Cell type and time point are not known. The specimen was PBMCs or a T cell subset sorted from them (not recorded which). The chain uses TRBV24-1 and TRBJ2-2, with D perhaps TRBD1 (6 bases). In DNA, the CDR3 is TGTGCCACCAGTGCTTTCGGTGGGGGACAACTCACCGGGGAGCTGTTTTTT. This gives the protein CATSAFGGGQLTGELFF.